This T cell receptor beta chain was recovered during a study of pediatric ulcerative colitis. The CDR3 runs to 14 residues. V lost 9 bases, J lost 3 bases, and 18 bases lay in between. Germline V gene sequence: CDR1 LNHDA, CDR2 SQIVND (reference sequence). Up to 500,000 reads were sequenced per sample. Method: immunoSEQ multiplex PCR; TCRdb's copy keeps in-frame clones and lacks some. The sample holds about 36,000 clones, around four fifths seen once. The rectum was sampled with one to two pinch biopsies at colonoscopy. Source material: gut tissue. This TCR was sampled from a boy aged 5-17 years with moderate ulcerative colitis. This sequence joins TRBV19 and TRBJ2-7; either TRBD1 or TRBD2 may supply D (5 bases each). The CDR3 here is CASPGPIPFYEQYF. For the CDR3, the DNA is TGTGCCAGCCCGGGACCTATCCCCTTCTACGAGCAGTACTTC.